This TCR beta chain was sequenced for a study of cytomegalovirus exposure and HLA in healthy donors. Germline V gene data show CDR1 as MNHNS and CDR2 as SASEGT. The trim removed 0 bases at V and 4 bases at J, leaving 11 bases unmatched. CDR3 length: 17 residues. A multiplex PCR was run with 60 Vbeta primers and 13 Jbeta primers. Original handling: Approximately 72 million unique TCR beta chains, approximately 11 million of them shared, were counted by a later analysis. Generated by immunoSEQ multiplex PCR, the TCRdb table keeps only in-frame clones and is missing some. D and trimming come from the DNA, and the V and J calls and clone size come from that table. This sample carries about 120,000 clones, about four fifths of them seen once, and the ten largest clones take under 3%.

Sequenced input: PBMCs. This sequence originates from a woman aged 55 to 70 in good health and CMV-seropositive. The chain carries TRBV6-1 and TRBJ2-5, with 7 bases lining up with TRBD2. This CDR3 reads CASSEALGRELGETQYF. The CDR3 DNA is TGTGCCAGCAGTGAAGCTCTTGGGCGGGAGCTGGGAGAGACCCAGTACTTC.